Below, one TCR beta chain is given with its context. The data stem from a study of cytomegalovirus exposure and HLA in healthy donors. The primer mix had 60 Vbeta and 13 Jbeta primers. Clones were sequenced by immunoSEQ multiplex PCR, and TCRdb holds only the in-frame ones, with some missing. This table holds under 200,000 clones. Trimming stripped 0 bases from V and 2 bases from J, with 12 bases between. The CDR3 is 16 amino acids. Germline-derived CDR1 and CDR2 are SGHDN and FVKESK. This chain uses TRBV14 with TRBJ2-3; TRBD1 is a possible D gene (6 bases). The sequenced sample was PBMCs. The clonotype comes from a man in his thirties or forties in good health and CMV-seronegative. CDR3 coding DNA: TGTGCCAGCAGCCAAGATTCCGGACAGCTCACAGATACGCAGTATTTT. It yields the protein CASSQDSGQLTDTQYF. Based on the CDR3 plus reference TRBV14 and TRBJ2-3, the full variable domain is EAGVTQFPSHSVIEKGQTVTLRCDPISGHDNLYWYRRVMGKEIKFLLHFVKESKQDESGMPNNRFLAERTGGTYSTLKVQPAELEDSGVYFCASSQDSGQLTDTQYFGPGTRLTVL.